The entry below describes one T cell receptor beta chain. The assay was immunoSEQ multiplex PCR, and TCRdb's table has in-frame clones only and misses some. The table lists approximately 44,000 clones, about nine tenths of them singletons. The sample belongs to a study of T cell changes during pregnancy in multiple sclerosis. Germline V lookup: CDR1 SGDLS, CDR2 YYNGEE. CDR3 length equals 16 residues. Trimming took off 2 bases at V and 5 bases at J, with 19 bases between the two ends. The sequence came from a female donor with multiple sclerosis, enrolled in a pregnancy study. The source was CD4+ T cells from peripheral blood mononuclear cells, collected before pregnancy. V and J are TRBV9 and TRBJ1-2, with D possibly TRBD1 on 6 matching bases. The CDR3 region is CASSVLGGPLGYGYTF. The CDR3 nucleotides read TGTGCCAGCAGCGTCCTAGGGGGACCTTTAGGATATGGCTACACCTTC.